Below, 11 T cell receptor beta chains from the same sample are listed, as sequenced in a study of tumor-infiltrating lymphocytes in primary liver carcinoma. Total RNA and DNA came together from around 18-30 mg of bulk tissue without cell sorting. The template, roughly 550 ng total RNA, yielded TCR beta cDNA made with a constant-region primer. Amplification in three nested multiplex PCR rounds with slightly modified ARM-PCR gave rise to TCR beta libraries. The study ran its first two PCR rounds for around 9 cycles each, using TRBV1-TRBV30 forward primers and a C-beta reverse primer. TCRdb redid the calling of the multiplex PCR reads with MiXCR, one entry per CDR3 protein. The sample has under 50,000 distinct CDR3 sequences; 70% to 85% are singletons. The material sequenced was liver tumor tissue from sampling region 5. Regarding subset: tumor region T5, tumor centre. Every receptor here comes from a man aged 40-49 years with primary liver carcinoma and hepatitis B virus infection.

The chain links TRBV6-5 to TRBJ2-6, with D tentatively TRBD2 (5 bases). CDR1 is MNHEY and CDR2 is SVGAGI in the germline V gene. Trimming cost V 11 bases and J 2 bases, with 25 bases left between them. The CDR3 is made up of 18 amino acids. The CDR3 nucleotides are TGTGCCGGCAATCTTTGGACGGGGATGAAAGCTGGGGCCAACGTCCTGACTTTC. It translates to CAGNLWTGMKAGANVLTF.

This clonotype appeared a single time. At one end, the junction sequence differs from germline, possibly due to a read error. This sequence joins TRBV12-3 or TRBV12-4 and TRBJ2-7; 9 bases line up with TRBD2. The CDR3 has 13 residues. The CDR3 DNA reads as TGTACCAGCGACGGAATAGCGGGAGACGAGCAGTACTTC. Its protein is CTSDGIAGDEQYF.

The CDR3 DNA reads as TGTGCCTGCGGACAGGTCGAGAATGAAAAACTGTTTTTT. Translation: CACGQVENEKLFF. This chain uses TRBV28 with TRBJ1-4, with 7 bases that match TRBD1. J gave up 5 bases and V 11 bases, and 8 bases lay outside the gene matches. In germline, CDR1 is MDHEN, CDR2 SYDVKM. The CDR3 is 13 residues long.

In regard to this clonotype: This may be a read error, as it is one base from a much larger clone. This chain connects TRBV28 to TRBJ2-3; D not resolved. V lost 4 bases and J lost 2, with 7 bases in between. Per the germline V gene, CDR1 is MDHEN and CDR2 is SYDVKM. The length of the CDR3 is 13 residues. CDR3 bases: TGTGCCAGCAGTTCGATGAACACAGATACGCAGTATTTT. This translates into CASSSMNTDTQYF.

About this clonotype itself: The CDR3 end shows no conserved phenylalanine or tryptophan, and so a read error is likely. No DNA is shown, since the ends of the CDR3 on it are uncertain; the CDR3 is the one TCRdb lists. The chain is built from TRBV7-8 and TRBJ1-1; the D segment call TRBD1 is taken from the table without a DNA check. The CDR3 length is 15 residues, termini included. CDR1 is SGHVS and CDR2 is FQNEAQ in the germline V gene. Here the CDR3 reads CASSQGGGRGTEAVI.

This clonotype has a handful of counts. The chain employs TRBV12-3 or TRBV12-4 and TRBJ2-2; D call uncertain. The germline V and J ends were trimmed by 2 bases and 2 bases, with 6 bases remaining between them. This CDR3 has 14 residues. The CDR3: CASSLLGNTGELFF. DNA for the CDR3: TGTGCCAGCAGTTTACTTGGAAACACCGGGGAGCTGTTTTTT.

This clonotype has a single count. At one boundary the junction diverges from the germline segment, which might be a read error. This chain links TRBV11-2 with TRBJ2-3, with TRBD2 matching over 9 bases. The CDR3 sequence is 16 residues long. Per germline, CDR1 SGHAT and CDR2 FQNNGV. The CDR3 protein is CASSVEGLAWTDTPYF. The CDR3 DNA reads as TGTGCCAGCAGCGTAGAGGGACTAGCATGGACAGATACGCCGTATTTT.

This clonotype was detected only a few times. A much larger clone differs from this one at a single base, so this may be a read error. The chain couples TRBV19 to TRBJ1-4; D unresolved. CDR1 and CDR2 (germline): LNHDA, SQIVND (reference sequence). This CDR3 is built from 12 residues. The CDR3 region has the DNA TGTGCCAGTAGTCTGACTCTTGAAAAACTGTTATTT. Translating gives CASSLTLEKLLF.

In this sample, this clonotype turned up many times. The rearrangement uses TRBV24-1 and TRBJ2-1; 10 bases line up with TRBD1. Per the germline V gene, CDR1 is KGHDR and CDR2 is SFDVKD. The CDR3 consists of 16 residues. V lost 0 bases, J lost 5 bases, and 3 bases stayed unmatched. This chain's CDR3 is CATSDLLGQGNNEQFF. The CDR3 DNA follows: TGTGCCACCAGTGATTTGCTGGGACAGGGGAACAATGAGCAGTTCTTC.

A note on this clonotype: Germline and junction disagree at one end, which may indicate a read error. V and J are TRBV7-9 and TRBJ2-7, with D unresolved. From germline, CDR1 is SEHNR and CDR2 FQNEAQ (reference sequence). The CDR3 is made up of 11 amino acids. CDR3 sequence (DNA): TGTGCCAGCAGCCCCCTCTACGAGCCGTACTTC. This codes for CASSPLYEPYF. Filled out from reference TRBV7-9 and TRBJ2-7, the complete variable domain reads DTGVSQNPRHKITKRGQNVTFRCDPISEHNRLYWYRQTLGQGPEFLTYFQNEAQLEKSRLLSDRFSAERPKGSFSTLEIQRTEQGDSAMYLCASSPLYEPYFGPGTRLTVT.

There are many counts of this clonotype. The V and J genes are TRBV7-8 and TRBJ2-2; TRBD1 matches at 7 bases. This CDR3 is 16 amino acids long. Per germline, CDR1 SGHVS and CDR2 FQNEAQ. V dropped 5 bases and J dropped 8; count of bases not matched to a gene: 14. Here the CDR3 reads CASSPARDRDFGELFF. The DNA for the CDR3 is TGTGCCAGCAGCCCGGCCCGCGACAGGGATTTTGGGGAGCTGTTTTTT.